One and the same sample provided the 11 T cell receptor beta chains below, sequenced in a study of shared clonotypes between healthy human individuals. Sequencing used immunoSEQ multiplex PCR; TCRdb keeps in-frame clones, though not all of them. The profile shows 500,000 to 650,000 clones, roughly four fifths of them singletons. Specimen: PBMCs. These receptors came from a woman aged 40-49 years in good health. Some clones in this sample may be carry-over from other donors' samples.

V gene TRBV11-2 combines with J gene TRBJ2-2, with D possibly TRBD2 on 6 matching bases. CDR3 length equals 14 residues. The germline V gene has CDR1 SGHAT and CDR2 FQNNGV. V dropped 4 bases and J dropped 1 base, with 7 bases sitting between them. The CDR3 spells CASSYSGNTGELFF. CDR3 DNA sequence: TGTGCCAGCAGCTATAGCGGGAACACCGGGGAGCTGTTTTTT.

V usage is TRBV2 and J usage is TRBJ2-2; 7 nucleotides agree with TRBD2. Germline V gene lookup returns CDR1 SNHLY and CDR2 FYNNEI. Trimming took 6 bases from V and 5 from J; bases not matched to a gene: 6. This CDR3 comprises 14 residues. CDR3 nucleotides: TGTGCCAGCAGAGGGAGGGCGGCAACCGGGGAGCTGTTTTTT. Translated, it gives CASRGRAATGELFF.

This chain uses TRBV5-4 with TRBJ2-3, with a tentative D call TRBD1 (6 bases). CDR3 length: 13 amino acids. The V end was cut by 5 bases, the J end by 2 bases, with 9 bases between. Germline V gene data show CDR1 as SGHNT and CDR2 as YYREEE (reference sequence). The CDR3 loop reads CASSTGNTDTQYF. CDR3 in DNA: TGTGCCAGCAGTACAGGGAACACAGATACGCAGTATTTT.

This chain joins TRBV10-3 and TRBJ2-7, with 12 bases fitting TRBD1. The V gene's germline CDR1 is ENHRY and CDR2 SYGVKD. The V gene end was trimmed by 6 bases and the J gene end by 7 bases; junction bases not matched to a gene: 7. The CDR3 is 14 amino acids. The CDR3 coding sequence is TGTGCCATCAGACGAGGGACAGGGGGCGAGGAGCAGTACTTC. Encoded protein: CAIRRGTGGEEQYF.

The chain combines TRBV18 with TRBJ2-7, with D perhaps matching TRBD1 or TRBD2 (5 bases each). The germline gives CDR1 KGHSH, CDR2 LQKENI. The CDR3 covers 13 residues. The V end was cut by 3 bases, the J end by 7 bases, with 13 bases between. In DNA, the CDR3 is TGTGCCAGCTCACCCCAGGGTACGGGAGAGCAGTACTTC. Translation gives CASSPQGTGEQYF.

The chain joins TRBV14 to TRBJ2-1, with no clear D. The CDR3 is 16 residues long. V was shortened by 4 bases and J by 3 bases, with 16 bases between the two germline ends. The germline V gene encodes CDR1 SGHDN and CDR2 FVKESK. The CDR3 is CASSRSSSRFYNEQFF. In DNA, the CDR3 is TGTGCCAGCAGCCGTTCCTCCTCTAGATTCTACAATGAGCAGTTCTTC.

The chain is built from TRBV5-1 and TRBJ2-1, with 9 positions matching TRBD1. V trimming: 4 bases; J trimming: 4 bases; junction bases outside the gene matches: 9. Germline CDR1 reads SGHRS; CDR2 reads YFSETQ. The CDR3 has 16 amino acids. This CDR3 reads CASSLEAGQGYNEQFF. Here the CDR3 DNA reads TGCGCCAGCAGCCTGGAGGCGGGACAGGGTTACAATGAGCAGTTCTTC.

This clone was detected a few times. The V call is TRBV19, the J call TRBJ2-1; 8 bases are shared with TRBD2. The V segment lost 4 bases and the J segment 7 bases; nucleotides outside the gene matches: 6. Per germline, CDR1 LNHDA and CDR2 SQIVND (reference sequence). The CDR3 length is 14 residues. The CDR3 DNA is TGTGCCAGTAGTACTCGGACTAGCCGGAATGAGCAGTTCTTC. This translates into CASSTRTSRNEQFF.

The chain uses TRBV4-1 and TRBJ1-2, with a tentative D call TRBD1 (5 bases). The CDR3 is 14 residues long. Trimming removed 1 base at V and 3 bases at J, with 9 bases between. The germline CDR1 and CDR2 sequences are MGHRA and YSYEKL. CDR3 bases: TGCGCCAGCAGCCAAGGGGGCGCGGACTATGGCTACACCTTC. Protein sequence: CASSQGGADYGYTF.

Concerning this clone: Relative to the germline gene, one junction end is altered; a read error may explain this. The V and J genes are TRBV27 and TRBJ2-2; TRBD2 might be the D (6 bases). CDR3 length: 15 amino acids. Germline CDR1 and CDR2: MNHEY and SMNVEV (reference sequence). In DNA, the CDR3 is TGTGCCAGCAGTTTCGGCCGGGAGAGCACCGAGGAGCTGTTTTTT. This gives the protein CASSFGRESTEELFF.

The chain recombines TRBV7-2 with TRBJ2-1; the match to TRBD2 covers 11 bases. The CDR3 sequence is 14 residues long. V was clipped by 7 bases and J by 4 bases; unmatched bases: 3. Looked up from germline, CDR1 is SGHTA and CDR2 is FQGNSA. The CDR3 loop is CASILAGGYNEQFF. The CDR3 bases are TGTGCCAGCATCCTAGCGGGAGGTTACAATGAGCAGTTCTTC.